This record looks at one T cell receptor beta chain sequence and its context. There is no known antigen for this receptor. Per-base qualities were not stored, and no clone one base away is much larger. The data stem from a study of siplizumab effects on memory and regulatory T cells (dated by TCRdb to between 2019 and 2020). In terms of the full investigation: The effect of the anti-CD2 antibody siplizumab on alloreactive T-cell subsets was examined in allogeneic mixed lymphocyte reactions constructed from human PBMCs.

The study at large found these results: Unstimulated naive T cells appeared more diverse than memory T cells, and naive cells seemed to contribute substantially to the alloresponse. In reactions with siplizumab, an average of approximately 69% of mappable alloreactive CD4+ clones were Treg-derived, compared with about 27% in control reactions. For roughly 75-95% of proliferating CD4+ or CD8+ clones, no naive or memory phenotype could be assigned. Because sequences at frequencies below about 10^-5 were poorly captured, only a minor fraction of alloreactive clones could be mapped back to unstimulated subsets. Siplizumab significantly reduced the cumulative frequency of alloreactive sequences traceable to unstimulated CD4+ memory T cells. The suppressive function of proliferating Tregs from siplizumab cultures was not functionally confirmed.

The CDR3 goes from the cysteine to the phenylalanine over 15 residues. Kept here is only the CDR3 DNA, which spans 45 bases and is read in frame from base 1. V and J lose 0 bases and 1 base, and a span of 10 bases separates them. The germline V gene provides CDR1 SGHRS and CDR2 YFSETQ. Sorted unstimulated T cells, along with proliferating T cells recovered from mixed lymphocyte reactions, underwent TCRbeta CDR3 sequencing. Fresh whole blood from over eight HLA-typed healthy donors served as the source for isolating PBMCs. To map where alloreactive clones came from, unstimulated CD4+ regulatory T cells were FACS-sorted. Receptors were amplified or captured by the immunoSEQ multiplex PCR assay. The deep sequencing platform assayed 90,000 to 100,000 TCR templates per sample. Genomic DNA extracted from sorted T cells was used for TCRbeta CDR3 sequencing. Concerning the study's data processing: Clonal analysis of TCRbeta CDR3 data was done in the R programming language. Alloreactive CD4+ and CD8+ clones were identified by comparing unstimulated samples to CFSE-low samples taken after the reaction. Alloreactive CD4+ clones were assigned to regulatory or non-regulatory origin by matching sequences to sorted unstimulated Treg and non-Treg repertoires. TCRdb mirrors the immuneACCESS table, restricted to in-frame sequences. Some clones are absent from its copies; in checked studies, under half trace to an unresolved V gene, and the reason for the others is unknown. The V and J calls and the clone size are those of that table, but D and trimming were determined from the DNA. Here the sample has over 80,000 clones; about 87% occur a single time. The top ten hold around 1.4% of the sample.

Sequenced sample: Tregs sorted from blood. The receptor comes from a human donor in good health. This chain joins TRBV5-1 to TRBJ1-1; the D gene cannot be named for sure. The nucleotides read TGCGCCAGCAGCTTGGAGAGACGGGAGAACACTGAAGCTTTCTTT. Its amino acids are CASSLERRENTEAFF.